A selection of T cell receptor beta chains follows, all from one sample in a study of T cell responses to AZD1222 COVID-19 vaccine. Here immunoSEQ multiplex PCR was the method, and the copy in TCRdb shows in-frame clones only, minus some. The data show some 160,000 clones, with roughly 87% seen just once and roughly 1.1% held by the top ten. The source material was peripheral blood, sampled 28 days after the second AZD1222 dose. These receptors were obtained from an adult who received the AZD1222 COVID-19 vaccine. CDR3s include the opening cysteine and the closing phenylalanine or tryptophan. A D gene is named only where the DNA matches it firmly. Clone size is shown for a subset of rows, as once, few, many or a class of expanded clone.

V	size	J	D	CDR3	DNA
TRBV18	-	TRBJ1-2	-	CASSQGLERDYGYTF	TGTGCCAGCTCACAAGGACTAGAGAGGGACTATGGCTACACCTTC
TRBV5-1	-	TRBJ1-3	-	CASSSKDRRNSGNTIYF	TGCGCCAGCAGCTCTAAGGACCGGAGGAACTCTGGAAACACCATATATTTT
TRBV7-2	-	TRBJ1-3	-	CASSRGGTVGSSGNTIYF	TGTGCCAGCAGCCGGGGGGGGACCGTGGGTTCCTCTGGAAACACCATATATTTT
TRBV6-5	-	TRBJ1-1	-	CASSYPQGEAFF	TGTGCCAGCAGTTACCCCCAGGGTGAAGCTTTCTTT
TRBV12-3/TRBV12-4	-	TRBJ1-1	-	CASSLSTNTEAFF	TGTGCCAGCAGTTTAAGCACGAACACTGAAGCTTTCTTT
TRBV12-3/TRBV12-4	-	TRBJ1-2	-	CASSPGTPDTF	TGTGCCAGCAGCCCCGGGACTCCGGACACCTTC
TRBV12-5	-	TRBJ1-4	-	CASGLVLGTTNEKLFF	TGTGCTAGTGGTTTGGTACTGGGTACAACTAATGAAAAACTGTTTTTT
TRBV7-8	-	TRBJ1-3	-	CATGLAGNTIYF	TGTGCCACCGGACTGGCTGGAAACACCATATATTTT
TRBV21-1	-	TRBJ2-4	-	CASNPRDSQAKNIQYF	TGTGCCAGCAACCCCCGCGACTCTCAAGCCAAAAACATTCAGTACTTC
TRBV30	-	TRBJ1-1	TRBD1	CAWSAGQAGTEAFF	TGTGCCTGGAGTGCGGGACAGGCGGGAACTGAAGCTTTCTTT
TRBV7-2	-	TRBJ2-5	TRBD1	CASSQGAVETQYF	TGTGCCAGCAGCCAGGGGGCTGTAGAGACCCAGTACTTC
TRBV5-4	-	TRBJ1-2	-	CASSLFVGGPVTYGYTF	TGTGCCAGCAGCTTGTTTGTGGGTGGGCCGGTAACCTATGGCTACACCTTC
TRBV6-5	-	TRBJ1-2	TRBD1	CASSSYRGHRGYTF	TGTGCCAGCAGTTCCTATAGGGGGCATCGTGGCTACACCTTC
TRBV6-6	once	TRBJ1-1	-	CASSYGNPAVPEAFF	TGTGCCAGCAGTTACGGAAATCCCGCGGTCCCTGAAGCTTTCTTT
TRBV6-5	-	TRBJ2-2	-	CASRFGRALTGELFF	TGTGCCAGCCGCTTCGGACGGGCACTGACGGGGGAGCTGTTTTTT
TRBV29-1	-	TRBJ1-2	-	CSVDLPGGGGYTF	TGCAGCGTGGACCTCCCGGGGGGAGGTGGCTACACCTTC
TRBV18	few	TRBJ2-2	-	CASSPPTGTGELFF	TGTGCCAGCTCACCGCCCACGGGAACCGGGGAGCTGTTTTTT
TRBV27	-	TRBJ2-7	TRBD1	CASSFAPMGRGPTYEQYF	TGTGCCAGCAGTTTTGCACCCATGGGCAGGGGGCCGACCTACGAGCAGTACTTC
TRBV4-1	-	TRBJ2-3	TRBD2	CASSQDKAGGPRDTQYF	TGCGCCAGCAGCCAAGATAAAGCGGGGGGGCCACGAGATACGCAGTATTTT
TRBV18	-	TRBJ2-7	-	CASSSRGVSSYEQYF	TGTGCCAGCTCAAGTCGCGGGGTATCCTCCTACGAGCAGTACTTC
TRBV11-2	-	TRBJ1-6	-	CASSGGGGYNSPLHF	TGTGCCAGTTCAGGTGGGGGTGGATATAATTCACCCCTCCACTTT
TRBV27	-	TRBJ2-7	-	CASSLSGGSYEQYF	TGTGCCAGCAGTTTATCGGGCGGTAGTTACGAGCAGTACTTC
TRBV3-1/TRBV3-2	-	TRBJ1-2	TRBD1	CASSQVGGRGQGGHGYTF	TGTGCCAGCAGCCAAGTAGGGGGGCGTGGACAGGGAGGCCATGGCTACACCTTC
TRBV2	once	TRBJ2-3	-	CASTGWAGATDTQYF	TGTGCCAGCACCGGGTGGGCAGGTGCCACAGATACGCAGTATTTT
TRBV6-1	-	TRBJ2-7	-	CASSELGVHEQYF	TGTGCCAGCAGTGAATTGGGGGTCCACGAGCAGTACTTC
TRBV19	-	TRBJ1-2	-	CASSIGWRQNYGYTF	TGTGCCAGTAGTATAGGTTGGCGACAAAACTATGGCTACACCTTC
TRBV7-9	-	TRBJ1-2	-	CASSRDMDGYTF	TGTGCCAGCAGCCGTGACATGGATGGCTACACCTTC
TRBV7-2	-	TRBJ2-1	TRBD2	CASRGTSGGHSWNEQFF	TGTGCCAGCAGAGGGACTAGCGGGGGGCACTCTTGGAATGAGCAGTTCTTC
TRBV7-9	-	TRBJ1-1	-	CASSLMGENTEAFF	TGTGCCAGCAGCTTAATGGGGGAGAACACTGAAGCTTTCTTT
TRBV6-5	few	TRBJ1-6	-	CASSYSATGSSPLHF	TGTGCCAGCAGTTACTCAGCTACAGGAAGTTCACCCCTCCACTTT
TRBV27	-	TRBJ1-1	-	CASSLGQRGNTEAFF	TGTGCCAGCAGTTTAGGACAGAGGGGGAACACTGAAGCTTTCTTT
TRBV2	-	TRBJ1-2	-	CASTVGGAGYTF	TGTGCCAGCACGGTCGGGGGGGCAGGCTACACCTTC
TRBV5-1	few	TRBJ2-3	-	CASSSNPGGSTDTQYF	TGCGCCAGCAGCTCGAACCCCGGGGGTAGCACAGATACGCAGTATTTT
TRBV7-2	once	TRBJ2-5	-	CASSPGEGRRETQYF	TGTGCCAGCAGCCCGGGGGAAGGGCGGAGGGAGACCCAGTACTTC
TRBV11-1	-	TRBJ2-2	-	CASSLGPQSLTGELFF	TGTGCCAGCAGTCTAGGCCCACAAAGCCTCACCGGGGAGCTGTTTTTT
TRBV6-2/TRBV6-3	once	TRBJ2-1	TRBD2	CASSYRGDSSYNEQFF	TGTGCCAGCAGTTATCGGGGGGATAGCTCCTACAATGAGCAGTTCTTC
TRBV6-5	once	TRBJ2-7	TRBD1	CATETGMYEQYF	TGTGCCACCGAGACAGGGATGTACGAGCAGTACTTC
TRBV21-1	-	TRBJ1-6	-	CASSKSGGETNRLYNSPLHF	TGTGCCAGCAGCAAATCCGGTGGAGAAACTAATAGGCTTTATAATTCACCCCTCCACTTT
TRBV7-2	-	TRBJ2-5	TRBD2	CASSLLAGAQETQYF	TGTGCCAGCAGCTTACTAGCGGGGGCGCAAGAGACCCAGTACTTC
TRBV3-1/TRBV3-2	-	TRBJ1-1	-	CASSQLQGSEAFF	TGTGCCAGCAGCCAACTTCAGGGGTCTGAAGCTTTCTTT
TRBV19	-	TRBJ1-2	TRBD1	CASSIEATGVGYGYTF	TGTGCCAGTAGTATAGAAGCGACAGGGGTAGGCTATGGCTACACCTTC
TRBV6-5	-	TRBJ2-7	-	CASGLVEQYF	TGTGCCAGCGGCCTTGTCGAGCAGTACTTC
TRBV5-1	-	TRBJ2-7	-	CASSFQGYEQYF	TGCGCCAGCAGCTTTCAAGGCTACGAGCAGTACTTC
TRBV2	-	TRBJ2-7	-	CASSVSYEQYF	TGTGCCAGCAGTGTCTCCTACGAGCAGTACTTC
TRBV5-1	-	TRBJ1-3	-	CASSGHNENTIYF	TGCGCCAGCTCGGGACATAACGAAAACACCATATATTTT